These 30 T cell receptor beta chains were all obtained from the same sample, sequenced in a study of blood T cell repertoires in COVID-19. Libraries were prepared by immunoSEQ multiplex PCR; TCRdb keeps only in-frame clonotypes and omits some of them. The sample has approximately 90,000 clones; 70% to 90% are singletons. Sequencing was done on a sample of peripheral blood. These receptors were taken from a man between 45 and 60 years old with acute or convalescent COVID-19.

This chain uses TRBV25-1 with TRBJ2-3; TRBD2 agrees at 10 bases. The CDR3 is made up of 16 amino acids. Trimming took 5 bases from V and 6 from J; bases not matched to a gene: 11. Germline values: CDR1 MGHDK, CDR2 SYGVNS. The CDR3 coding sequence is TGTGCCAGCAGTTTTGGGCCTAGCGGGAGTACCGATACGCAGTATTTT. Protein: CASSFGPSGSTDTQYF.

The chain couples TRBV6-5 to TRBJ2-2; TRBD1 might be the D (6 bases). There are 15 residues in the CDR3. The germline V and J ends were trimmed by 2 bases and 2 bases, with 9 bases remaining between them. CDR1 and CDR2 from the germline V gene are MNHEY and SVGAGI. The CDR3 nucleotides are TGTGCCAGCAGTTACGGGGGCTCCAACACCGGGGAGCTGTTTTTT. Translating gives CASSYGGSNTGELFF.

V gene TRBV6-2 or TRBV6-3 combines with J gene TRBJ2-3; TRBD2 might be the D (7 bases). The CDR3 extends over 15 amino acids. In germline, CDR1 is MNHEY, CDR2 SVGEGT. The V gene lost 2 bases and the J gene lost 1 base, with 10 bases spanning the gap. The CDR3 coding sequence is TGTGCCAGCAGTTACGCGGGGGCCGGCACAGATACGCAGTATTTT. The encoded protein is CASSYAGAGTDTQYF.

This clone has a handful of counts. The chain couples TRBV5-1 to TRBJ2-2, with D perhaps matching TRBD1 (6 bases). The V gene's germline CDR1 is SGHRS and CDR2 YFSETQ. The V and J ends lost 4 bases and 0 bases respectively, with 16 bases between them. The CDR3 extends over 17 amino acids. The CDR3 here is CASSGGLDIANTGELFF. The CDR3 region has the DNA TGCGCCAGCAGCGGGGGCCTCGATATTGCGAACACCGGGGAGCTGTTTTTT.

This clone has only one observation. This chain uses TRBV10-1 with TRBJ2-1, with TRBD2 matching over 10 bases. The CDR3 is made up of 16 amino acids. J was trimmed by 7 bases and V by 0 bases; bases with no gene match: 6. Germline CDR1 WNHNN, CDR2 SYGVQD (reference sequence). As DNA, the CDR3 is TGCGCCAGCAGTGAGTCCGGAGCGGGAGGGGGAAATGAGCAGTTCTTC. It is translated as CASSESGAGGGNEQFF.

This clone was seen once. CDR3 bases: TGTGCCAGCAGGTCCGGACAGGGAGACACTGAAGCTTTCTTT. Its protein is CASRSGQGDTEAFF. The chain couples TRBV28 to TRBJ1-1; TRBD1 aligns across 8 bases. From germline, CDR1 is MDHEN and CDR2 SYDVKM. V gave up 6 bases and J gave up 3 bases; unmatched junction bases: 6. CDR3 length equals 14 residues.

The chain is built from TRBV20-1 and TRBJ2-7; D may be TRBD1 (5 bases). From germline, CDR1 is DFQATT and CDR2 SNEGSKA (reference sequence). Trimming removed 5 bases at V and 6 bases at J, with 11 bases between. The CDR3 runs to 11 residues. CDR3 residues: CSAGTGFEQYF. In DNA, the CDR3 is TGCAGTGCTGGTACAGGATTCGAGCAGTACTTC.

The rearrangement links TRBV7-7 to TRBJ2-5, with 10 positions matching TRBD1. V dropped 5 bases and J dropped 5; count of bases not matched to a gene: 5. Germline CDR1 and CDR2: SSHAT and FNYEAQ (reference sequence). The CDR3 runs 14 residues. The CDR3, as DNA: TGTGCCAGCAGCCAACAGACAGGGGGCGAGACCCAGTACTTC. The encoded protein is CASSQQTGGETQYF.

The V gene is TRBV6-1, the J gene TRBJ2-7; D perhaps matches TRBD1 (6 bases). The germline V and J ends were trimmed by 1 base and 6 bases, with 13 bases remaining between them. Germline V lookup: CDR1 MNHNS, CDR2 SASEGT. The CDR3 runs to 14 residues. CDR3 loop: CASSEDRVSGEQYF. CDR3 sequence (DNA): TGTGCCAGCAGTGAAGACAGGGTCTCGGGCGAGCAGTACTTC.

The chain has TRBV24-1 and TRBJ1-2; TRBD1 is a possible D gene (6 bases). V dropped 5 bases and J dropped 10 bases, with 10 bases sitting between them. This CDR3 region has 11 residues. The germline gives CDR1 KGHDR, CDR2 SFDVKD. The CDR3 DNA reads TGTGCCACCAGTGTTCAGGGGCTCTACACCTTC. Translating gives CATSVQGLYTF.

V is TRBV18 and J is TRBJ1-6; 12 positions match TRBD1. The CDR3 has 19 amino acids. V shed 3 bases, J shed 7 bases, and the junction held 13 bases outside the gene matches. The germline V gene has CDR1 KGHSH and CDR2 LQKENI. The CDR3 loop reads CASSPGQGAITYRNSPLHF. In DNA form, the CDR3 reads TGTGCCAGCTCACCGGGACAGGGGGCGATCACTTACAGGAATTCACCCCTCCACTTT.

V is TRBV12-3 or TRBV12-4 and J is TRBJ2-7; TRBD2 matches at 9 bases. V gave up 5 bases and J gave up 8 bases; unmatched junction bases: 7. The CDR3 runs 13 residues. The CDR3 here is CASSSGLANQQYF. The DNA of the CDR3 is TGTGCCAGCAGTAGCGGACTAGCGAATCAGCAGTACTTC.

V usage is TRBV3-1 (or the pseudogene TRBV3-2) and J usage is TRBJ2-7; a weak D match, TRBD2 (5 bases). CDR1 is LGHDT and CDR2 is YNNKEL in the germline V gene (reference sequence). The CDR3 spans 13 residues. Trimming removed 4 bases at V and 2 bases at J, with 9 bases between. CDR3: CASSRGVTYEQYF. For the CDR3, the DNA is TGTGCCAGCAGCCGGGGAGTTACCTACGAGCAGTACTTC.

The V and J genes are TRBV7-2 and TRBJ2-7; no definite D call. The germline gives CDR1 SGHTA, CDR2 FQGNSA. V was clipped by 2 bases and J by 0 bases, with 5 bases between them. The CDR3 has 13 amino acids. The CDR3 loop reads CASSLSSSYEQYF. The DNA for the CDR3 is TGTGCCAGCAGCTTATCGAGCTCCTACGAGCAGTACTTC.

This chain connects TRBV9 to TRBJ2-3; tentative D call: TRBD2 (6 bases). Trimming shortened V by 7 bases and J by 0 bases, and 12 bases separated the two germline ends. Germline lookup yields CDR1 SGDLS and CDR2 YYNGEE. This CDR3 is 14 amino acids long. The CDR3 loop is CASGTGTSTDTQYF. CDR3 nucleotides: TGTGCCAGCGGGACCGGGACTAGCACAGATACGCAGTATTTT.

V is TRBV27 and J is TRBJ2-7; 7 nucleotides align to TRBD1. Germline assignment: CDR1 MNHEY and CDR2 SMNVEV (reference sequence). J was trimmed by 4 bases and V by 5 bases; bases with no gene match: 8. This CDR3 has 14 amino acids. The CDR3 loop is CASSLTGNQYEQYF. The CDR3 DNA is TGTGCCAGCAGTCTGACAGGGAATCAATACGAGCAGTACTTC.

The CDR3 DNA sequence: TGTGCCAGCAGTCAAACAGATACGCAGTATTTT. This sequence encodes CASSQTDTQYF. This sequence joins TRBV12-3 or TRBV12-4 and TRBJ2-3, with D unresolved. Trimming left V 5 bases short and J 3 bases short, with 3 bases between. The CDR3 covers 11 residues.

The chain has TRBV7-9 and TRBJ1-5; TRBD1 agrees at 11 bases. The V and J ends lost 5 bases and 5 bases, in that order; junction bases with no gene match: 11. The CDR3 sequence is 17 residues long. Germline V gene lookup returns CDR1 SEHNR and CDR2 FQNEAQ (reference sequence). The CDR3 loop reads CASSLGQGAGYYQPQHF. The CDR3 DNA reads as TGTGCCAGCAGCCTCGGACAGGGGGCTGGGTATTATCAGCCCCAGCATTTT.

The chain carries TRBV27 and TRBJ2-5; D is perhaps TRBD1 (6 bases). The ends were cut back, 7 bases at V and 2 bases at J, with 11 bases in the middle. The CDR3 loop spans 13 amino acids. The germline gives CDR1 MNHEY, CDR2 SMNVEV (reference sequence). This chain's CDR3 is CASKTGNQETQYF. The CDR3, as DNA: TGTGCCAGCAAAACAGGGAATCAAGAGACCCAGTACTTC.

Only a few counts were recorded for this clone. V usage is TRBV5-4 and J usage is TRBJ2-2; 10 bases match TRBD1. V lost 0 bases and J lost 6; bases outside the gene matches: 5. CDR3 length equals 16 residues. Germline values: CDR1 SGHNT, CDR2 YYREEE (reference sequence). The CDR3 sequence: CASSLAGTGVPGELFF. The CDR3 DNA follows: TGTGCCAGCAGCTTGGCCGGGACAGGGGTCCCCGGGGAGCTGTTTTTT.

The genes are TRBV7-2 and TRBJ2-5; D is perhaps TRBD2 (6 bases). The germline V and J ends were trimmed by 5 bases and 4 bases, with 20 bases remaining between them. The CDR3 consists of 16 residues. Per germline, CDR1 SGHTA and CDR2 FQGNSA. CDR3 loop: CASSPQKQLAIETQYF. CDR3 nucleotides: TGTGCCAGCAGCCCACAAAAGCAACTAGCAATAGAGACCCAGTACTTC.

This chain uses TRBV18 with TRBJ2-5; D unclear. Deletions cut 3 bases from V and 4 bases from J, with 3 bases between. Germline V gene lookup returns CDR1 KGHSH and CDR2 LQKENI. This CDR3 has 11 residues. The CDR3 sequence: CASSPRETQYF. CDR3 DNA sequence: TGTGCCAGCTCACCTAGAGAGACCCAGTACTTC.

This clone was recorded only once. V usage is TRBV6-5 and J usage is TRBJ2-2; maybe TRBD1 (7 bases). Looked up from germline, CDR1 is MNHEY and CDR2 is SVGAGI. Trimming cost V 11 bases and J 2 bases, with 15 bases left between them. The length of the CDR3 is 14 residues. CDR3 sequence (DNA): TGTGCCTCTGCGGGACAGCCTAACACCGGGGAGCTGTTTTTT. Residues: CASAGQPNTGELFF.

The CDR3 spells CASSTSGGAFNEQFF. The CDR3 DNA follows: TGTGCCAGCTCTACTAGCGGGGGGGCATTCAATGAGCAGTTCTTC. The chain couples TRBV6-5 to TRBJ2-1; the match to TRBD2 covers 13 bases. This CDR3 spans 15 amino acids. CDR1 MNHEY and CDR2 SVGAGI come from the germline V gene. Germline trimming cut 8 bases from V and 6 bases from J; bases unmatched to any gene: 7.

The chain uses TRBV7-2 and TRBJ1-5; D call uncertain. Per germline, CDR1 SGHTA and CDR2 FQGNSA. Trimming took 1 base from V and 7 from J, leaving 8 bases between them. The CDR3 has 13 residues. CDR3 loop: CASSLGYQQPQHF. The DNA for the CDR3 is TGTGCCAGCAGCTTAGGCTACCAACAGCCCCAGCATTTT.

The chain links TRBV6-4 to TRBJ1-1; D gene unclear. The CDR3 totals 13 residues. Per the germline V gene, CDR1 is MRHNA and CDR2 is SNTAGT. V was trimmed by 0 bases and J by 4 bases, leaving 6 bases between them. The CDR3 reads CASSDSSFTEAFF. The CDR3 region has the DNA TGTGCCAGCAGTGACTCGAGCTTCACTGAAGCTTTCTTT.

The V call is TRBV7-9, the J call TRBJ1-5; 7 positions agree with TRBD1. Germline trimming cut 1 base from V and 3 bases from J; bases unmatched to any gene: 0. Germline V gives CDR1 SEHNR, CDR2 FQNEAQ (reference sequence). The CDR3 contains 14 residues. The CDR3 region is CASSLEGANQPQHF. The CDR3 DNA reads TGTGCCAGCAGCTTAGAGGGGGCCAATCAGCCCCAGCATTTT.

This sequence joins TRBV7-8 and TRBJ2-7; 10 nucleotides align to TRBD2. The CDR3 runs 17 residues. J gave up 3 bases and V 4 bases, and 12 bases lay outside the gene matches. In germline, CDR1 is SGHVS, CDR2 FQNEAQ. The CDR3 region is CASSSKGLAGALYEQYF. In DNA, the CDR3 is TGTGCCAGCAGCTCAAAAGGGCTAGCGGGAGCCCTCTACGAGCAGTACTTC.

This clone was detected once. The chain combines TRBV11-3 with TRBJ2-1; 8 nucleotides match TRBD2. CDR1 and CDR2 from the germline V gene are SGHNT and YENEEA. This CDR3 has 17 amino acids. V shed 2 bases, J shed 2 bases, and the junction held 8 bases outside the gene matches. This chain's CDR3 is CASSLSKQAGAYNEQFF. DNA of the CDR3: TGTGCCAGCAGCTTATCAAAGCAAGCGGGGGCCTACAATGAGCAGTTCTTC.

This clone was found once. The chain joins TRBV29-1 to TRBJ2-7, with 10 bases matching TRBD2. From germline, CDR1 is SQVTM and CDR2 ANQGSEA. Trimming removed 5 bases from V and 6 bases from J; junction bases left unmatched: 7. This CDR3 is built from 13 residues. CDR3 sequence reads: CSVKGLAGVEQYF. The DNA of the CDR3 is TGCAGCGTTAAGGGGCTAGCGGGAGTCGAGCAGTACTTC.